This T cell receptor beta chain was captured by sequencing in a study of blood T cell repertoires in COVID-19. Sequencing used immunoSEQ multiplex PCR; TCRdb keeps in-frame clones, though not all of them. The sample includes tens of thousands of clones, approximately 86% of them seen just once. This CDR3 is 15 amino acids long. Germline V gene lookup returns CDR1 MDHEN and CDR2 SYDVKM. Trimming removed 7 bases at V and 3 bases at J, with 16 bases between. Sequenced input: peripheral blood. V gene TRBV28 combines with J gene TRBJ1-5; D is ambiguous. The clonotype originates from a woman aged 55-69 years with acute or convalescent COVID-19. DNA of the CDR3: TGTGCCAGCACCTCCTCGGCGGGCCTCAATCAGCCCCAGCATTTT. Its translation is CASTSSAGLNQPQHF.